These 10 T cell receptor beta chains were all obtained from the same sample, sequenced in a study of CD8 T cells in ankylosing spondylitis. Study-wide findings and caveats: A TCR beta motif made of several highly homologous variants seemed typical of ankylosing spondylitis blood.

Using its own MiXCR run on the 5' RACE reads, TCRdb lists one record per CDR3 protein. The data show about 90,000 distinct CDR3 sequences, 9% seen once. These receptors' targets are unknown. The sequenced material came from blood, either unsorted or a sorted T cell fraction (not recorded which). The receptors stem from a male donor with ankylosing spondylitis.

This clonotype was picked up many times. The chain has TRBV7-9 and TRBJ2-1; 7 positions match TRBD1. Germline CDR1 SEHNR, CDR2 FQNEAQ (reference sequence). The CDR3 length is 10 residues. V lost 9 bases to trimming and J lost 10 bases; unmatched junction nucleotides: 3. The CDR3 nucleotides read TGTGCCAGTACAGGGGAAGAGCAGTTCTTC. Amino acids: CASTGEEQFF.

This clonotype was counted many times. J is TRBJ2-3 and V is TRBV6-1; D gene unclear. The length of the CDR3 is 15 residues. The V and J ends lost 5 bases and 0 bases respectively, with 12 bases between them. Germline V gene sequence: CDR1 MNHNS, CDR2 SASEGT. The DNA for the CDR3 is TGTGCCAGCAGTCTCTGGCGGTCTAGCACAGATACGCAGTATTTT. Amino acid sequence: CASSLWRSSTDTQYF.

Only a few counts were recorded for this clonotype. The J gene is TRBJ2-1, the V gene TRBV5-1; D possibly matches TRBD1 or TRBD2 (5 bases each). CDR3 length: 15 residues. Trimming removed 4 bases at V and 0 bases at J, with 11 bases between. Germline V gives CDR1 SGHRS, CDR2 YFSETQ. The CDR3 DNA follows: TGCGCCAGCAGCGATCCCGGGACCTCCTACAATGAGCAGTTCTTC. It translates to CASSDPGTSYNEQFF.

The V call is TRBV12-3 or TRBV12-4, the J call TRBJ1-5, with D perhaps TRBD1 (6 bases). Between the trimmed V and J ends, which lost 0 bases and 10 bases, there was a span of 16 bases. There are 15 residues in the CDR3. This chain's CDR3 is CASSLAGTPFDPQHF. The CDR3 nucleotides read TGTGCCAGCAGTTTAGCCGGGACACCATTTGATCCCCAGCATTTT.

This clonotype was recorded at least ten times. This rearrangement joins TRBV15 to TRBJ2-1, with D possibly being TRBD1 or TRBD2 (5 bases each). Germline CDR1 reads LNHNV; CDR2 reads YYDKDF (reference sequence). V shed 1 base and J shed 1 base, with 8 bases lying between them. The CDR3 consists of 15 residues. CDR3 nucleotide sequence: TGTGCCACCAGCAGAGTGGGGGTTTCCTACAATGAGCAGTTCTTC. The encoded protein is CATSRVGVSYNEQFF.

The chain is built from TRBV12-3 or TRBV12-4 and TRBJ2-3; D is ambiguous. The CDR3 is made up of 14 amino acids. V was cut by 1 base and J by 4 bases, with 9 bases left in between. The CDR3 DNA sequence: TGTGCCAGCAGTTTAGGGGGTGCGGCAGATACGCAGTATTTT. It translates to CASSLGGAADTQYF.

This clonotype was observed at least ten times. The gene calls are TRBV12-3 or TRBV12-4 and TRBJ1-5; unclear D gene. The CDR3 spans 12 residues. V was clipped by 6 bases and J by 0 bases, with 3 bases between them. The CDR3 nucleotides read TGTGCCAGCAGCGGTAGCAATCAGCCCCAGCATTTT. This sequence encodes CASSGSNQPQHF.

This clonotype has a count of ten or more. The chain joins TRBV29-1 to TRBJ1-2; maybe TRBD1 (6 bases). Trimming took off 3 bases at V and 1 base at J, with 12 bases between the two ends. Germline V lookup: CDR1 SQVTM, CDR2 ANQGSEA. This CDR3 contains 14 residues. For the CDR3, the DNA is TGCAGCGTTGACAGGGGTGAGGGTAACTATGGCTACACCTTC. Encoded protein: CSVDRGEGNYGYTF.

This clonotype was observed at least ten times. The chain couples TRBV10-1 to TRBJ1-2; 10 nucleotides agree with TRBD1. The CDR3 covers 12 residues. With V trimmed by 6 bases and J by 14 bases, 9 bases remained unmatched. From germline, CDR1 is WNHNN and CDR2 SYGVQD (reference sequence). The CDR3 coding sequence is TGCGCCAGCAGCCGGGACAGGGGCCCCTGGACCTTC. Its protein product is CASSRDRGPWTF.

The chain links TRBV10-3 to TRBJ2-3; a weak D match, TRBD2 (6 bases). Deletions cut 4 bases from V and 2 bases from J, with 19 bases between. The CDR3 consists of 17 residues. CDR1 is ENHRY and CDR2 is SYGVKD in the germline V gene. The CDR3 bases are TGTGCCATCAGTGGGGGGGACTCCCCGCCAGACACAGATACGCAGTATTTT. It yields the protein CAISGGDSPPDTDTQYF.